This entry lists 21 T cell receptor beta chains sequenced from one sample in a study of blood T cell repertoires in COVID-19. Assay used: immunoSEQ multiplex PCR; TCRdb lists only in-frame clones, some missing. Seen here are about 140,000 clones, about 85% observed once, and the top ten hold around 2.5%. Sequencing input: peripheral blood. Source of these receptors: a human donor with acute or convalescent COVID-19. The donor label of this sample is uncertain.

The chain uses TRBV5-5 and TRBJ1-2; possible D gene TRBD1, 5 bases. CDR3 size: 14 residues. The V gene lost 2 bases and the J gene lost 2 bases, with 10 bases spanning the gap. Germline V CDR1 and CDR2: SGHKS, YYEKEE (reference sequence). CDR3 protein: CASSLQRQNYGYTF. The CDR3 nucleotides read TGTGCCAGCAGCTTACAAAGACAGAACTATGGCTACACCTTC.

J is TRBJ1-2 and V is TRBV4-1; the match to TRBD1 covers 7 bases. Germline V gene sequence: CDR1 MGHRA, CDR2 YSYEKL. This CDR3 region has 16 residues. Trimming took 3 bases from V and 5 from J; bases not matched to a gene: 12. The CDR3 coding sequence is TGCGCCAGCAGCCAGCCCCGGGACAGCCTTAGGTATGGCTACACCTTC. Translating gives CASSQPRDSLRYGYTF.

This rearrangement joins TRBV28 to TRBJ1-1; D unclear. Germline V gene sequence: CDR1 MDHEN, CDR2 SYDVKM. Between the trimmed V and J ends, which lost 6 bases and 5 bases, there was a span of 7 bases. The CDR3 sequence is 11 residues long. The CDR3 DNA reads as TGTGCCAGCAGCTCTCTAACTGAAGCTTTCTTT. Protein product: CASSSLTEAFF.

The chain combines TRBV21-1 with TRBJ2-7; TRBD2 is taken as the D call from the table, unchecked against the DNA. TRBV21-1 is a pseudogene locus. CDR3 length: 21 amino acids. The CDR3 protein is CASSKMAGPPGLAGVLYEQYV. The CDR3 bases are TGTGCCAGCAGCAAAATGGCCGGCCCCCCGGGACTAGCGGGGGTACTCTACGAGCAGTACGTC.

The V call is TRBV19, the J call TRBJ1-2, with D perhaps TRBD1 (6 bases). V lost 0 bases to trimming and J lost 4 bases, with 18 bases between them. The CDR3 totals 17 residues. From germline, CDR1 is LNHDA and CDR2 SQIVND (reference sequence). DNA for the CDR3: TGTGCCAGTAGTATAGAGAGTTTCGGCAGGGGCAGCTATGGCTACACCTTC. Translated: CASSIESFGRGSYGYTF.

This chain connects TRBV12-3 or TRBV12-4 to TRBJ2-7; the match to TRBD1 covers 7 bases. CDR3 length: 12 residues. V shed 5 bases and J 7 bases; nucleotides not matched to a gene: 5. CDR3 region: CASSQGVWEQYF. In nucleotides, the CDR3 is TGTGCCAGCAGTCAGGGGGTTTGGGAGCAGTACTTC.

The chain uses TRBV23-1 and TRBJ2-7, with 7 bases fitting TRBD2. TRBV23-1 belongs to the ORF category, with a function that is uncertain. V lost 4 bases, J lost 0 bases, and 15 bases stayed unmatched. This CDR3 contains 18 residues. The CDR3 DNA reads as TGCGCCAGCAGTCCGGGAGGACGAACGCAGGCGAGCTCCTACGAGCAGTACTTC. The encoded protein is CASSPGGRTQASSYEQYF.

This sequence joins TRBV2 and TRBJ1-6, with 10 bases fitting TRBD1. Germline V CDR1 and CDR2: SNHLY, FYNNEI. With V trimmed by 7 bases and J by 8 bases, 11 bases remained unmatched. CDR3 size: 16 residues. In nucleotides, the CDR3 is TGTGCCAGCACTTATTTGATCGGGACAGGGGATTCACCCCTCCACTTT. Its protein product is CASTYLIGTGDSPLHF.

The genes are TRBV7-2 and TRBJ2-5; no reliable D call. V lost 1 base and J 1 base, leaving 7 bases between the germline ends. From germline, CDR1 is SGHTA and CDR2 FQGNSA. CDR3 length equals 14 residues. CDR3 sequence (DNA): TGTGCCAGCAGCTTAGTACATACCCAAGAGACCCAGTACTTC. Its translation: CASSLVHTQETQYF.

The chain joins TRBV7-2 to TRBJ1-5, with 8 bases lining up with TRBD1. V lost 6 bases, J lost 4 bases, and 8 bases stayed unmatched. In germline, CDR1 is SGHTA, CDR2 FQGNSA. The CDR3 runs to 15 residues. CDR3 sequence reads: CASSPTGGGNQPQHF. CDR3 bases: TGTGCCAGCAGTCCTACAGGGGGGGGTAATCAGCCCCAGCATTTT.

Concerning this clone: Its ends do not fully match the called genes, so a read error is possible. Written as DNA, the CDR3 is TGTGCTAGCAGCTTGTCTGGCGGGGGGAACACAGATACGCAGTATTTT. Protein product: CASSLSGGGNTDTQYF. The chain joins TRBV7-7 to TRBJ2-3; 8 positions agree with TRBD2. This CDR3 region has 16 residues. Germline CDR1 is SSHAT and CDR2 is FNYEAQ (reference sequence).

A remark on this clone: This specimen includes other DNA sequences encoding the same CDR3. The gene calls are TRBV28 and TRBJ1-1, with D tentatively TRBD1 (5 bases). The V end lost 1 base, the J end lost 5 bases, and 8 bases lay between the germline ends. This CDR3 spans 13 amino acids. Germline V CDR1 and CDR2: MDHEN, SYDVKM. The CDR3, as DNA: TGTGCCAGCAGTTTATCTGGGGGGACTGAAGCTTTCTTT. Amino acid sequence: CASSLSGGTEAFF.

This clone was observed once. The rearrangement links TRBV2 to TRBJ1-1; D ambiguous. Trimming took 4 bases from V and 5 from J, leaving 5 bases between them. There are 11 residues in the CDR3. Germline loops: CDR1 SNHLY, CDR2 FYNNEI. This CDR3 reads CASSGVTEAFF. As DNA, the CDR3 is TGTGCCAGCAGTGGAGTAACTGAAGCTTTCTTT.

This clone was recorded a few times. The chain recombines TRBV15 with TRBJ2-1; 7 bases map to TRBD1. The J segment lost 4 bases and the V segment lost 4 bases, leaving 10 bases of the junction unmatched. The CDR3 contains 16 residues. The V gene's germline CDR1 is LNHNV and CDR2 YYDKDF (reference sequence). CDR3 sequence: CATSNTRGQLYNEQFF. The CDR3 DNA reads TGTGCCACCAGCAATACTAGGGGACAGCTGTACAATGAGCAGTTCTTC. Full variable domain (missing parts from reference TRBV15 and TRBJ2-1): DAMVIQNPRYQVTQFGKPVTLSCSQTLNHNVMYWYQQKSSQAPKLLFHYYDKDFNNEADTPDNFQSRRPNTSFCFLDIRSPGLGDTAMYLCATSNTRGQLYNEQFFGPGTRLTVL.

The CDR3 DNA follows: TGTGCCACCAGCAGAGTTGGGACAGAAAATCAGCCCCAGCATTTT. It codes for CATSRVGTENQPQHF. The rearrangement links TRBV15 to TRBJ1-5, with 7 bases that match TRBD1. The CDR3 has 15 amino acids. V dropped 1 base and J dropped 4; count of bases not matched to a gene: 4. Germline V gene sequence: CDR1 LNHNV, CDR2 YYDKDF (reference sequence).

The sample holds a few counts of this clone. V usage is TRBV6-5 and J usage is TRBJ1-6; D not certain. V shed 7 bases and J shed 9 bases, with 13 bases lying between them. The CDR3 consists of 13 residues. Germline assignment: CDR1 MNHEY and CDR2 SVGAGI. CDR3 DNA: TGTGCCAGCACCACGATCCTAGGTTCACCCCTCCACTTT. This sequence encodes CASTTILGSPLHF.

This rearrangement joins TRBV11-2 to TRBJ1-2, with D perhaps matching TRBD1 (5 bases). Germline V gives CDR1 SGHAT, CDR2 FQNNGV. Deletions cut 0 bases from V and 6 bases from J, with 14 bases between. The CDR3 is 15 amino acids. The CDR3 here is CASSLEEAGWHGYTF. Written as DNA, the CDR3 is TGTGCCAGCAGCTTAGAAGAAGCAGGGTGGCATGGCTACACCTTC.

The chain uses TRBV29-1 and TRBJ2-7; D ambiguous. The V end was cut by 6 bases, the J end by 5 bases, with 11 bases between. Germline V gene data show CDR1 as SQVTM and CDR2 as ANQGSEA. This CDR3 is 11 amino acids long. The CDR3 DNA reads TGCAGCGTGACTGTAGGAGACGAGCAGTACTTC. Translation: CSVTVGDEQYF.

The rearrangement links TRBV29-1 to TRBJ1-1; 7 positions match TRBD1. After removal of 7 bases from V and 6 bases from J, the junction contained 14 bases not matched to a gene. Germline values: CDR1 SQVTM, CDR2 ANQGSEA. The CDR3 sequence is 14 residues long. The CDR3 DNA reads as TGCAGCGGGATAAGGGGGCAAGGAGGCCCTGAAGCTTTCTTT. Encoded protein: CSGIRGQGGPEAFF.

This chain connects TRBV12-3 or TRBV12-4 to TRBJ2-1, with D uncertain. The V gene lost 5 bases and the J gene lost 11 bases, with 13 bases spanning the gap. The CDR3 length is 12 residues. Written as DNA, the CDR3 is TGTGCCAGCAGTCTCACAGCTCAGAAGCAGTTCTTC. Amino acid sequence: CASSLTAQKQFF.

The table lists this clone with a few counts. This rearrangement joins TRBV27 to TRBJ2-5, with 10 nucleotides matching TRBD1. The junction had 12 bases not matched to a gene; V was cut back by 6 bases and J by 5 bases. CDR1 is MNHEY and CDR2 is SMNVEV in the germline V gene (reference sequence). CDR3 length: 16 amino acids. CDR3 protein: CASRVRQGAMSETQYF. The CDR3 DNA sequence: TGTGCCAGCAGGGTGAGACAGGGGGCGATGTCGGAGACCCAGTACTTC.